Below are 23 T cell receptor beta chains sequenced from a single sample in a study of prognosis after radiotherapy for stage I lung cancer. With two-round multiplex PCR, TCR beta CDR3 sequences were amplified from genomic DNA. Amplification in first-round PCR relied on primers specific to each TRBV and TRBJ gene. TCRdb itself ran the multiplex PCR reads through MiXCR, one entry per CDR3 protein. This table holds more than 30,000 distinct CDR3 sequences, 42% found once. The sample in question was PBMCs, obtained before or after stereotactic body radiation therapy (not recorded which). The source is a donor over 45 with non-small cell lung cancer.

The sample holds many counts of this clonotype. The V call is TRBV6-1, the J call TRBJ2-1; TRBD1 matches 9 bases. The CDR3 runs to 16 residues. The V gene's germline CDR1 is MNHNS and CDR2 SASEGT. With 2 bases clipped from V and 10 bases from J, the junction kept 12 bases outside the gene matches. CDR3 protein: CASSELPGQGTGEQFF. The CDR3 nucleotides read TGTGCCAGCAGTGAACTGCCGGGACAGGGCACGGGGGAGCAGTTCTTC.

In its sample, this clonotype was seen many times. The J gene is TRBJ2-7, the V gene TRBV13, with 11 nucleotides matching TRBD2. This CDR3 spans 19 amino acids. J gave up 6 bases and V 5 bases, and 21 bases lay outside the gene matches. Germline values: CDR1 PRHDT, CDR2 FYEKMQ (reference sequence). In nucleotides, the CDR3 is TGTGCCAGCAGCCGTCTCCTTTCCCCCCGTCTAGCGGGAGGAGGCGAGCAGTACTTC. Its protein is CASSRLLSPRLAGGGEQYF. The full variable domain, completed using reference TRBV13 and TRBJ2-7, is AAGVIQSPRHLIKEKRETATLKCYPIPRHDTVYWYQQGPGQDPQFLISFYEKMQSDKGSIPDRFSAQQFSDYHSELNMSSLELGDSALYFCASSRLLSPRLAGGGEQYFGPGTRLTVT.

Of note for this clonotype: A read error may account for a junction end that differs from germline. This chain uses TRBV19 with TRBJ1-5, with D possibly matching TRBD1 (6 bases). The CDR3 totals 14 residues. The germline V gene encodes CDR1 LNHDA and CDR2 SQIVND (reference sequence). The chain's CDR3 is CASRGQGIGQPHHF. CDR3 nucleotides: TGTGCCAGTAGAGGGCAGGGGATAGGTCAGCCCCATCATTTT.

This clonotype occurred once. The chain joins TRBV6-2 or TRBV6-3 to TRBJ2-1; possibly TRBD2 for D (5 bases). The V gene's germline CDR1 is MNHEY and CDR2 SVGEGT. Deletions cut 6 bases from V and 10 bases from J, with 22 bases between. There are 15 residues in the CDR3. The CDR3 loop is CASSLWLPPAGEQFF. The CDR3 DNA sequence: TGTGCCAGCAGCTTATGGTTGCCCCCCGCGGGCGAGCAGTTCTTC.

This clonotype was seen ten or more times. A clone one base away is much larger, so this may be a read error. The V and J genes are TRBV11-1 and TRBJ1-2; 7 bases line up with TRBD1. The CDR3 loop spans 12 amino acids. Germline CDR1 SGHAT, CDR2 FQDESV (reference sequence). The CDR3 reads CAGSFRQGGYTF. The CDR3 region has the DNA TGTGCCGGCAGCTTCCGACAGGGCGGCTACACCTTC. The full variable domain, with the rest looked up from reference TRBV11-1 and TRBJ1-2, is EAEVAQSPRYKITEKSQAVAFWCDPISGHATLYWYRQILGQGPELLVQFQDESVVDDSQLPKDRFSAERLKGVDSTLKIQPAELGDSAMYLCAGSFRQGGYTFGSGTRLTVV.

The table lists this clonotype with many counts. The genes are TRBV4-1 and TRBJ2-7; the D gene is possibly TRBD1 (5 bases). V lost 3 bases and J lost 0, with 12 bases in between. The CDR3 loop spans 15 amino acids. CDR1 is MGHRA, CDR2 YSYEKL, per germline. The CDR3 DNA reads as TGCGCCAGCAGCCAGCGACAGTTTACCTCCTACGAGCAGTACTTC. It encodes CASSQRQFTSYEQYF.

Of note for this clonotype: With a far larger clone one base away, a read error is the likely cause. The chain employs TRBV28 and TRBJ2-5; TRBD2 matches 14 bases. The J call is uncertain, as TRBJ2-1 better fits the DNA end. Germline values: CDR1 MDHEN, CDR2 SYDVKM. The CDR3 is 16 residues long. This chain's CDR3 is CASIRTTSGGGGEQFF. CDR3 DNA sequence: TGTGCCAGCATCCGGACGACTAGCGGGGGGGGCGGTGAGCAGTTCTTC.

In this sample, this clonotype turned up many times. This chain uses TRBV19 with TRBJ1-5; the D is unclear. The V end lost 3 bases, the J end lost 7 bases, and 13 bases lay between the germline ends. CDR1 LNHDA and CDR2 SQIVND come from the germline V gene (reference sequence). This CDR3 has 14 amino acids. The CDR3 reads CASSIPARGQPQHF. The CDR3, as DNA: TGTGCCAGTAGTATTCCGGCCCGCGGCCAGCCCCAGCATTTT.

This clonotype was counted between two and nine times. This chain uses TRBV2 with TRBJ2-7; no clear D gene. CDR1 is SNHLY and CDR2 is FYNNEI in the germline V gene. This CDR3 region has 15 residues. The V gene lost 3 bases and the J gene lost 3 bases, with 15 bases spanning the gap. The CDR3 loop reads CASSEGSDLHYEQYF. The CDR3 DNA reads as TGTGCCAGCAGTGAGGGGTCAGACCTTCACTACGAGCAGTACTTC. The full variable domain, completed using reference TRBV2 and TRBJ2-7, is EPEVTQTPSHQVTQMGQEVILRCVPISNHLYFYWYRQILGQKVEFLVSFYNNEISEKSEIFDDQFSVERPDGSNFTLKIRSTKLEDSAMYFCASSEGSDLHYEQYFGPGTRLTVT.

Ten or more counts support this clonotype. The CDR3 reads CASSPWTGPDTQYF. CDR3 in DNA: TGTGCCAGCTCACCGTGGACAGGGCCAGATACGCAGTATTTT. V gene TRBV18 combines with J gene TRBJ2-3; 8 bases align to TRBD1. Germline loops: CDR1 KGHSH, CDR2 LQKENI. The V gene end was trimmed by 3 bases and the J gene end by 4 bases; junction bases not matched to a gene: 3. The length of the CDR3 is 14 residues. Supplemented by reference TRBV18 and TRBJ2-3, the full variable domain reads NAGVMQNPRHLVRRRGQEARLRCSPMKGHSHVYWYRQLPEEGLKFMVYLQKENIIDESGMPKERFSAEFPKEGPSILRIQQVVRGDSAAYFCASSPWTGPDTQYFGPGTRLTVL.

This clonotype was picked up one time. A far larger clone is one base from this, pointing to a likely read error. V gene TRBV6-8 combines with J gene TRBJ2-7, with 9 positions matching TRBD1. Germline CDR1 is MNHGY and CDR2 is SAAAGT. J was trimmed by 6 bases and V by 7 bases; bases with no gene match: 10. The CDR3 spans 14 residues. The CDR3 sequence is CASNQTGGSGEQYF. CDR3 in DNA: TGTGCCAGCAACCAGACAGGGGGTTCGGGCGAGCAGTACTTC.

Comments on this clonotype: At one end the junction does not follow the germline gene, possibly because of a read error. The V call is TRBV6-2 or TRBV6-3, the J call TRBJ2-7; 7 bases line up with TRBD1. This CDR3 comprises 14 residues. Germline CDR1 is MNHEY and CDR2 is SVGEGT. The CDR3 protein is CDSSEGDSWYEQYF. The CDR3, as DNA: TGTGACAGCAGTGAAGGGGACAGCTGGTACGAGCAGTACTTC.

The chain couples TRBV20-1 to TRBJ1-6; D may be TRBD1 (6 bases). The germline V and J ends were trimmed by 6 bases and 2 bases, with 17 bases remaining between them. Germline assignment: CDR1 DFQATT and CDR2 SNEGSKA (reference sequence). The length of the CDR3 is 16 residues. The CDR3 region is CSARRGAVPYNSPLHF. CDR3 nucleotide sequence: TGCAGTGCCCGCCGGGGGGCTGTCCCCTATAATTCACCCCTCCACTTT.

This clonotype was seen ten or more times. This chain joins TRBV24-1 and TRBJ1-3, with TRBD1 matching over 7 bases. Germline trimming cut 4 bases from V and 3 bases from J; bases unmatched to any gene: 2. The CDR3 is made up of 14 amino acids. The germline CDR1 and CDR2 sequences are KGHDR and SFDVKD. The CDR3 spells CATSDRTGGNTIYF. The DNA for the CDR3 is TGTGCCACCAGTGACCGGACAGGTGGAAACACCATATATTTT.

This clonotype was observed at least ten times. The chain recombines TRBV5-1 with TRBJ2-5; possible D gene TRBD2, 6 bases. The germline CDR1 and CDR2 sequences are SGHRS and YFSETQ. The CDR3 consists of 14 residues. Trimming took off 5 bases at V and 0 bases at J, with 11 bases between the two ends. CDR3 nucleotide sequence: TGCGCCAGCAGTCCGGGGGACTACCAAGAGACCCAGTACTTC. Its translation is CASSPGDYQETQYF. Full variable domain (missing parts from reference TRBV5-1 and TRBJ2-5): KAGVTQTPRYLIKTRGQQVTLSCSPISGHRSVSWYQQTPGQGLQFLFEYFSETQRNKGNFPGRFSGRQFSNSRSEMNVSTLELGDSALYLCASSPGDYQETQYFGPGTRLLVL.

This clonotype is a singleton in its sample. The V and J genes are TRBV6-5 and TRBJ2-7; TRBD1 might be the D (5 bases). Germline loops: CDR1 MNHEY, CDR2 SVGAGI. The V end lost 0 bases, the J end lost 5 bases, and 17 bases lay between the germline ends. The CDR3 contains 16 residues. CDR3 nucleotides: TGTGCCAGCAGTTACTCCGAGATTGAACAGGTGAACGAGCAGTACTTC. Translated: CASSYSEIEQVNEQYF.

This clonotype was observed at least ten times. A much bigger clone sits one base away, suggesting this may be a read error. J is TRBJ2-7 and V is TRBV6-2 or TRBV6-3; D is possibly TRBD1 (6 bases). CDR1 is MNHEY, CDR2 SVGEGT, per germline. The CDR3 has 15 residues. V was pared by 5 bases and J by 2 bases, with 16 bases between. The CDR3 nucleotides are TGTGCCAGCAGTGGAGCGCAGGGGCCCCCCTACGAGCAGTACTTC. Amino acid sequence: CASSGAQGPPYEQYF.

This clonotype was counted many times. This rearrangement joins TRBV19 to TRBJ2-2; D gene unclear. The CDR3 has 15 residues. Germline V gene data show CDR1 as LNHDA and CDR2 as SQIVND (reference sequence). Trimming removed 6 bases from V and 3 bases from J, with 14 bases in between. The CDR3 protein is CASSRLTEYTGELFF. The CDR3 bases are TGTGCCAGTAGCAGACTCACTGAATACACCGGGGAGCTGTTTTTT.

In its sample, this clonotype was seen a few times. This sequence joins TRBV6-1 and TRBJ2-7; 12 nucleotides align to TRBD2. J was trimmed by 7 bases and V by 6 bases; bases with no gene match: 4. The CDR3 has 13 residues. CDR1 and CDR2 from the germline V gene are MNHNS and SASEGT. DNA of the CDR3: TGTGCCAGCAGGGGACTAGCGGGTCCAGAGCAGTACTTC. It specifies CASRGLAGPEQYF.

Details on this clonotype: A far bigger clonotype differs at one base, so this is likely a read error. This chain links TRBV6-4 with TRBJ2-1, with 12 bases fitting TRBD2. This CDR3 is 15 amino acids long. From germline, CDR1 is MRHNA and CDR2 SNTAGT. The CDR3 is CASSYSSGRANEQLF. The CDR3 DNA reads TGTGCCAGCAGTTACTCTAGCGGGAGGGCCAATGAGCAGTTATTC.

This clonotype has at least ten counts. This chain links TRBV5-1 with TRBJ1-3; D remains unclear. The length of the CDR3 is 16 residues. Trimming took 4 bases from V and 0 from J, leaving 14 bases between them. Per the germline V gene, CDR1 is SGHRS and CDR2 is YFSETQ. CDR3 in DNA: TGCGCCAGCAGCCAAGGATCCCCAAGCTCTGGAAACACCATATATTTT. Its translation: CASSQGSPSSGNTIYF.

The CDR3 coding sequence is TGCAGCGTTGGACTAGCGGAGGGACCTTGGAAGACGCAGTATTTT. Translating gives CSVGLAEGPWKTQYF. V usage is TRBV29-1 and J usage is TRBJ2-3; 9 bases agree with TRBD2. V lost 4 bases to trimming and J lost 9 bases; unmatched junction nucleotides: 14. CDR1 is SQVTM, CDR2 ANQGSEA, per germline. CDR3 length equals 15 residues.

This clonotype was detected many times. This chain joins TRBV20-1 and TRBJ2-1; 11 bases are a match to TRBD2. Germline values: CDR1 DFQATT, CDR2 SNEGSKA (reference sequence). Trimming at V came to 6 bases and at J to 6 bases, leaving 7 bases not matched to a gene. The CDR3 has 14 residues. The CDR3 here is CSALPSGGFNEQFF. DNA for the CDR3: TGCAGTGCCCTTCCTAGCGGGGGGTTCAATGAGCAGTTCTTC.